This T cell receptor beta chain was sequenced during a study of CD8+ T cells in alopecia areata. Treatment described: oral pan-JAK inhibitor, 5-10 mg twice daily. This clone has just a few counts. Sequencing templates came from extracted RNA that was reverse transcribed into cDNA. The table came from immunoSEQ multiplex PCR; TCRdb's copy has only in-frame clones and leaves some out. The sample records about 270,000 clones, 60% being singletons. After removal of 8 bases from V and 5 bases from J, the junction contained 9 bases not matched to a gene. CDR1 MNHNY and CDR2 SVGAGI come from the germline V gene (reference sequence). The CDR3 sequence is 15 residues long.

The chain carries TRBV6-6 and TRBJ2-3; 11 bases agree with TRBD1. The starting material was CD4+ T cells sorted from blood, obtained around week 54, from a patient treated with tofacitinib. This clonotype was obtained from a human donor with alopecia areata. In DNA, the CDR3 is TGTGCCAGCTCGAGGACAGGGGGCTTCGGAGATACGCAGTATTTT. Its protein product is CASSRTGGFGDTQYF.